The clone carrying this T cell receptor beta chain was recorded a few times. Its antigen is not known. After isolation, RNA underwent reverse transcription to generate cDNA as the sequencing template. Clones were read by immunoSEQ multiplex PCR, and TCRdb kept only the in-frame ones, dropping some. Seen here are some 180,000 clones, roughly 50% observed once, and the top ten hold around 5%. The data belong to a study of CD8+ T cells in alopecia areata. Study-wide results and limits: In scalp samples, resident alphabeta T cells of normal skin are also sequenced.

Trimming took 1 base from V and 9 from J, leaving 4 bases between them. This CDR3 has 11 amino acids. Germline CDR1 SGHAT, CDR2 FQNNGV. This TCR came from a human donor in good health. The chain couples TRBV11-2 to TRBJ2-4, with D unresolved. Sequenced input: CD8+ T cells sorted from blood. CDR3 coding DNA: TGTGCCAGCAGCTTAGTCGGCATTCAGTACTTC. Amino acids: CASSLVGIQYF.